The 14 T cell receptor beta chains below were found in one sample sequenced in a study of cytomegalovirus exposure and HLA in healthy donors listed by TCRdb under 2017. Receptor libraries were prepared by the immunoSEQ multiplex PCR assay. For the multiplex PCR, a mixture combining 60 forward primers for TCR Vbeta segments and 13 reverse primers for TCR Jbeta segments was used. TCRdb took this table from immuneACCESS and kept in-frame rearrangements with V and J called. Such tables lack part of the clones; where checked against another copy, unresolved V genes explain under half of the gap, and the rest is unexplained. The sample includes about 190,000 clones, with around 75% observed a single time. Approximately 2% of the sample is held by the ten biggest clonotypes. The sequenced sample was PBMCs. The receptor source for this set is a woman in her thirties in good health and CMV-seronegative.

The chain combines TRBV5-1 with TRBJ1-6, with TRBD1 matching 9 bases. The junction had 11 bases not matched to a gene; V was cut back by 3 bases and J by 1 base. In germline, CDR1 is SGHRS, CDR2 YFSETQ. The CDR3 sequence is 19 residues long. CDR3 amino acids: CASSSTGQGLSSYNSPLHF. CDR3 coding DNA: TGCGCCAGCAGCTCGACGGGACAGGGTCTGTCTTCCTATAATTCACCCCTCCACTTT.

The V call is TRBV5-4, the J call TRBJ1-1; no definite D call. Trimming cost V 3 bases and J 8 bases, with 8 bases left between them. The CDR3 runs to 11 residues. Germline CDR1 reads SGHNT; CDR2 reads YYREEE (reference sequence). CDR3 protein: CASSSTAEAFF. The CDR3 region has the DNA TGTGCCAGCAGCTCCACCGCGGAAGCTTTCTTT.

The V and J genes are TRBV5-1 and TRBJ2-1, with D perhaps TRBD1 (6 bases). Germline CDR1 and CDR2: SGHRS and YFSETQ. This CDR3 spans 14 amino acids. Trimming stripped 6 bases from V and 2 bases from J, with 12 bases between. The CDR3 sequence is CASTPQGPYNEQFF. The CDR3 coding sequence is TGCGCCAGCACACCACAGGGCCCCTACAATGAGCAGTTCTTC.

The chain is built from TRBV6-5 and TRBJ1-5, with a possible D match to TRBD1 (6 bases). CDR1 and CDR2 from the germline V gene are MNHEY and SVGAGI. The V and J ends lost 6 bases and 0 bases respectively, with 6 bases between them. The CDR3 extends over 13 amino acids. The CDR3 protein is CASRGGSNQPQHF. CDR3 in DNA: TGTGCCAGCAGAGGGGGTAGCAATCAGCCCCAGCATTTT.

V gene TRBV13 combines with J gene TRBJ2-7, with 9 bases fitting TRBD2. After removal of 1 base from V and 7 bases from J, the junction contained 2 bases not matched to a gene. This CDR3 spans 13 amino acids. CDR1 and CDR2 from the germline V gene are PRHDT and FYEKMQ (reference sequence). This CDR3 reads CASSLVAGGEQYF. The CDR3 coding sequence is TGTGCCAGCAGCTTAGTTGCGGGGGGGGAGCAGTACTTC. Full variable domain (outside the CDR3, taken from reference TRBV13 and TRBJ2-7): AAGVIQSPRHLIKEKRETATLKCYPIPRHDTVYWYQQGPGQDPQFLISFYEKMQSDKGSIPDRFSAQQFSDYHSELNMSSLELGDSALYFCASSLVAGGEQYFGPGTRLTVT.

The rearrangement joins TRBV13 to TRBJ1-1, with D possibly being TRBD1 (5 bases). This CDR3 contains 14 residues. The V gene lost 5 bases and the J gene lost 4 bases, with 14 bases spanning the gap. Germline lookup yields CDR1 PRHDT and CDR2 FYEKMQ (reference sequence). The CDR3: CASSLNGGTTEAFF. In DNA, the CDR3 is TGTGCCAGCAGCCTAAATGGGGGGACCACTGAAGCTTTCTTT.

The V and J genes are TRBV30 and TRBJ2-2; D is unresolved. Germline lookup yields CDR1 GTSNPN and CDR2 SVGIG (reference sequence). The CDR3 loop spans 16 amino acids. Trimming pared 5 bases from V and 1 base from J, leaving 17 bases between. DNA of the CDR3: TGTGCCTGGGGTCCCTCGAGACTGAGGAACACCGGGGAGCTGTTTTTT. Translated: CAWGPSRLRNTGELFF. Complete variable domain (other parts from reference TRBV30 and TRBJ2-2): SQTIHQWPATLVQPVGSPLSLECTVEGTSNPNLYWYRQAAGRGLQLLFYSVGIGQISSEVPQNLSASRPQDRQFILSSKKLLLSDSGFYLCAWGPSRLRNTGELFFGEGSRLTVL.

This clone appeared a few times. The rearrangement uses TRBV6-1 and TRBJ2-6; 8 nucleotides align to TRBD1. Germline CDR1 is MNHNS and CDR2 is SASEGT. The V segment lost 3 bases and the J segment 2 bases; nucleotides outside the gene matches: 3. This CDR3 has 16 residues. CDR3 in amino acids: CASSEQGAAGANVLTF. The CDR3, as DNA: TGTGCCAGCAGTGAGCAGGGGGCAGCTGGGGCCAACGTCCTGACTTTC.

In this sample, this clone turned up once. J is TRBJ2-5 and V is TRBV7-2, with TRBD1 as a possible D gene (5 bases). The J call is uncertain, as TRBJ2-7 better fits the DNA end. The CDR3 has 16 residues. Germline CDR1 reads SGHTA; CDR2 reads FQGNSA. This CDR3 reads CASSLEGRTLSYEQYF. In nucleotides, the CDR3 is TGTGCCAGCAGCTTAGAGGGTAGGACACTCTCCTACGAGCAGTACTTC.

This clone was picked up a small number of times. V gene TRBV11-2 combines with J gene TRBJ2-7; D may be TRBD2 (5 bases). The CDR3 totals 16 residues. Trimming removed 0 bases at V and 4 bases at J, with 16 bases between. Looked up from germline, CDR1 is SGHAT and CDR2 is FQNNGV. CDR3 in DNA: TGTGCCAGCAGCTTAGATCCGGGGATTCGGGCTTACGAGCAGTACTTC. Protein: CASSLDPGIRAYEQYF.

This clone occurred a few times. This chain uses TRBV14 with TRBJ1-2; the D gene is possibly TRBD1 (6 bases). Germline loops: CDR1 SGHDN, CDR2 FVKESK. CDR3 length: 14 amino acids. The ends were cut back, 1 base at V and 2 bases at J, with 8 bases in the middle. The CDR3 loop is CASSQVQGNYGYTF. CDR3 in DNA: TGTGCCAGCAGCCAAGTACAGGGAAACTATGGCTACACCTTC.

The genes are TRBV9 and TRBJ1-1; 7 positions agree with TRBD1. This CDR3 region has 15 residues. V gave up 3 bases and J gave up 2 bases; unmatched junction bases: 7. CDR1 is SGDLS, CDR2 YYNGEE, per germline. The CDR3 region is CASSARQGDNTEAFF. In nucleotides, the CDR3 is TGTGCCAGCAGCGCCAGACAGGGAGATAACACTGAAGCTTTCTTT.

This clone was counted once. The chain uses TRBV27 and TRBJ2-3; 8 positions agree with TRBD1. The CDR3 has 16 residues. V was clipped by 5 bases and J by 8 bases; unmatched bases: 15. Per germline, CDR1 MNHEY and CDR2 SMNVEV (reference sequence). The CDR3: CASSPWISGQEVTQYF. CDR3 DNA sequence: TGTGCCAGCAGTCCGTGGATCTCGGGACAGGAGGTTACGCAGTATTTT.

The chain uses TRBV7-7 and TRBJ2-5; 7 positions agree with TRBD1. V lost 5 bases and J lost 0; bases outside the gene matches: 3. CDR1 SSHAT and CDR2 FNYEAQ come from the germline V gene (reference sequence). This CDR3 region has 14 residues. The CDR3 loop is CASSVTGYQETQYF. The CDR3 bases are TGTGCCAGCAGCGTGACAGGGTACCAAGAGACCCAGTACTTC.